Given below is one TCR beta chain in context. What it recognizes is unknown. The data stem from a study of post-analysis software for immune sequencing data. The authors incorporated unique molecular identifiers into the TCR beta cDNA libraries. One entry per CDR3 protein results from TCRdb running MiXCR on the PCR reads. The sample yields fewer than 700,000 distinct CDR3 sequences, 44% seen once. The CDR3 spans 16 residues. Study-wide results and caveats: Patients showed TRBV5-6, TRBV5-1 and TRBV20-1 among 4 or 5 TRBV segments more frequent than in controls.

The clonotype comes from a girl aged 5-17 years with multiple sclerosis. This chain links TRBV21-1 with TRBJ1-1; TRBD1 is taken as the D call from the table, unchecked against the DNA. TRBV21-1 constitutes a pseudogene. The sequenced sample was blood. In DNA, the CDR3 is TGTGCCAGCAGCAAAGCGCCCAAGACAGGGCAGGTTGAAGCTTTCTTT. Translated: CASSKAPKTGQVEAFF.